These T cell receptor beta chains were read from a single sample in a study of radiotherapy plus CTLA-4 blockade in lung cancer. Profiled with immunoSEQ multiplex PCR; TCRdb holds only in-frame clones, not every one. This sample has roughly 51,000 clones, with about 86% found just once. The material sequenced was peripheral blood, taken from a patient treated with radiotherapy plus ipilimumab. These receptor sequences come from a human donor with non-small cell lung cancer that progressed on radiotherapy plus ipilimumab. Some clones in this sample may be carry-over from other donors' samples. The CDR3 runs from the conserved cysteine through the conserved F or W. The D gene is left open where the match is weak. A row's size may be missing; if present it is once, few, many or a size class.

D gene | J gene | clone size | V gene | CDR3 DNA | CDR3 protein
. | TRBJ2-7 | . | TRBV7-8 | TGTGCCAGCAGCCCCAGGGGTTCGGGGGAGCAGTACTTC | CASSPRGSGEQYF
TRBD2 | TRBJ2-1 | . | TRBV4-3 | TGCGCCAGCAGCCAAGAGGGGCTAGCGGGAGCGAATGAGCAGTTCTTC | CASSQEGLAGANEQFF
TRBD2 | TRBJ2-3 | . | TRBV2 | TGTGCCAGTAGGGAAACTAGCGGGGGGGGAGATACGCAGTATTTT | CASRETSGGGDTQYF
TRBD1 | TRBJ1-5 | . | TRBV28 | TGTGCCAGCAATACAGGGGCGTTGGGCAATCAGCCCCAGCATTTT | CASNTGALGNQPQHF
. | TRBJ2-3 | . | TRBV6-1 | TGTGCCAGCAGTGAAGTCAGAGGGCCAGATACGCAGTATTTT | CASSEVRGPDTQYF
. | TRBJ2-1 | once | TRBV13 | TGTGCCAGCAGCTTTTCCGGGTCCCGAAACAATGAGCAGTTCTTC | CASSFSGSRNNEQFF
. | TRBJ2-7 | . | TRBV4-1 | TGCGCCAGCAGCCCAGGGAATCCCTACGAGCAGTACTTC | CASSPGNPYEQYF
. | TRBJ2-2 | . | TRBV27 | TGTGCCAGCCTAGCTGGGTCCCACACCGGGGAGCTGTTTTTT | CASLAGSHTGELFF
TRBD1 | TRBJ2-3 | . | TRBV5-1 | TGCGCCAGCAGAGCAGGACAGGATGGAGATACGCAGTATTTT | CASRAGQDGDTQYF
. | TRBJ1-2 | . | TRBV6-5 | TGTGCCAGCAGGGACAGCGCAAATCTGGGCTATGGCTACACCTTC | CASRDSANLGYGYTF
. | TRBJ2-5 | . | TRBV15 | TGTGCCACCAGCGCCCGCTTACAGGGTGAAGAGACCCAGTACTTC | CATSARLQGEETQYF
. | TRBJ1-1 | . | TRBV9 | TGTGCCAGCAGCGTACAGTCACAGAACACTGAAGCTTTCTTT | CASSVQSQNTEAFF
. | TRBJ2-5 | . | TRBV11-2 | TGTGCCAGCAGCTTAGGCAGTCAAGAGACCCAGTACTTC | CASSLGSQETQYF
TRBD2 | TRBJ2-1 | . | TRBV10-3 | TGTGCCATCAGTGAATTGGTAGCGGGGGGGCGGAATGAGCAGTTCTTC | CAISELVAGGRNEQFF
. | TRBJ1-1 | . | TRBV6-5 | TGTGCCACCACACCCGCGGGGACGGTGAACACTGAAGCTTTCTTT | CATTPAGTVNTEAFF
. | TRBJ1-6 | . | TRBV5-1 | TGCGCCAGCAGCTTAAGGAGTTCCTCCTATAATTCACCCCTCCACTTT | CASSLRSSSYNSPLHF
. | TRBJ2-2 | . | TRBV27 | TGTGCCAGCCTTGGAGACACCGGGGAGCTGTTTTTT | CASLGDTGELFF
. | TRBJ2-3 | . | TRBV19 | TGTGCCAGTAGTATAGGAAGGGGATTGAATACGCAGTATTTT | CASSIGRGLNTQYF
. | TRBJ2-1 | . | TRBV2 | TGTGCCAACCAGATTTACAATGAGCAGTTCTTC | CANQIYNEQFF
. | TRBJ2-6 | . | TRBV7-6 | TGTGCCAGCAGCTTCTTTAGTTCTGGGGCCAACGTCCTGACTTTC | CASSFFSSGANVLTF
TRBD1 | TRBJ1-2 | . | TRBV7-2 | TGTGCCAGCAGCCGGGACAGGGGGTTTAACTATGGCTACACCTTC | CASSRDRGFNYGYTF
TRBD2 | TRBJ2-4 | . | TRBV19 | TGTGCCAGTAGTATTCTAGCGGGAGGAATAAACATTCAGTACTTC | CASSILAGGINIQYF
. | TRBJ2-3 | . | TRBV19 | TGTGCCAGTAGTCGGGCGGGAACCGCAGATACGCAGTATTTT | CASSRAGTADTQYF
. | TRBJ1-3 | . | TRBV10-3 | TGTGCCATCAGCGACCCCACCTCAGGGGTCTCTGGAAACACCATATATTTT | CAISDPTSGVSGNTIYF
. | TRBJ2-2 | . | TRBV5-1 | TGCGCCAGCAGCTTGAGAGGGGGATCGAACACCGGGGAGCTGTTTTTT | CASSLRGGSNTGELFF
. | TRBJ2-3 | once | TRBV4-1 | TGCGCCAGCAGCCAAAACGACCGGGACACAGATACGCAGTATTTT | CASSQNDRDTDTQYF
TRBD1 | TRBJ2-5 | . | TRBV5-4 | TGTGCCAGCAGCCCAAGACAGGGAGAGACCCAGTACTTC | CASSPRQGETQYF
. | TRBJ1-6 | . | TRBV6-6 | TGTGCCAGCAGTTATGACAGGCTTAATTCACCCCTCCACTTT | CASSYDRLNSPLHF
. | TRBJ2-1 | . | TRBV6-1 | TGTGCCAGCAGTGAACTGGGGAGCTCCTACAATGAGCAGTTCTTC | CASSELGSSYNEQFF
. | TRBJ1-1 | . | TRBV18 | TGTGCCAGCTCGCGAGCTCAAACCCATGGAGGGAACACTGAAGCTTTCTTT | CASSRAQTHGGNTEAFF
TRBD1 | TRBJ1-1 | . | TRBV30 | TGTGCCTGGAGTGCCGGACAGGGTAGCACTGAAGCTTTCTTT | CAWSAGQGSTEAFF
. | TRBJ2-1 | . | TRBV5-6 | TGTGCCAGCAGCACGGAGGGACCGATACAAAATGAGCAGTTCTTC | CASSTEGPIQNEQFF
TRBD2 | TRBJ2-5 | . | TRBV10-3 | TGTGCCATCAGTGAGTCGGCGGGGGTGGCCATAATCTCAGAGACCCAGTACTTC | CAISESAGVAIISETQYF
TRBD1 | TRBJ2-7 | . | TRBV5-5 | TGTGCCAGCAGCTCCAACCCGACAGGGGCCTACGAGCAGTACTTC | CASSSNPTGAYEQYF
. | TRBJ1-1 | few | TRBV5-1 | TGCGCCAGCAGCTTGGGACCGGGGAACACTGAAGCTTTCTTT | CASSLGPGNTEAFF
. | TRBJ2-1 | . | TRBV5-1 | TGCGCCAGCAGCGAGGGGGGAGGGGGCTACAATGAGCAGTTCTTC | CASSEGGGGYNEQFF
. | TRBJ1-2 | . | TRBV5-1 | TGCGCCAGCAGCTCATCACCTGGACTGGATGGCTACACCTTC | CASSSSPGLDGYTF
TRBD1 | TRBJ2-1 | once | TRBV7-6 | TGTGCCAGCAGCCCTGACAGGGGGCTCGGTGAGCAGTTCTTC | CASSPDRGLGEQFF
TRBD1 | TRBJ1-2 | . | TRBV7-2 | TGTGCCAGCAGCTTAGTTGGGCCCGGGACAGCTACCTATGGCTACACCTTC | CASSLVGPGTATYGYTF
TRBD2 | TRBJ2-7 | . | TRBV19 | TGTGCCAGTAGTCCATTGGGACTAGCGGATGTGAGCTCCTACGAGCAGTACTTC | CASSPLGLADVSSYEQYF
TRBD2 | TRBJ2-3 | . | TRBV5-1 | TGCGCCAGCAGCTTGGTACTAGCGGGAGATACGCAGTATTTT | CASSLVLAGDTQYF
. | TRBJ2-5 | . | TRBV18 | TGTGCCAGCTCACCTAACCAAGAGACCCAGTACTTC | CASSPNQETQYF
. | TRBJ1-1 | . | TRBV11-2 | TGTGCCAGCAGCTTAGTTCTGGCTAACACTGAAGCTTTCTTT | CASSLVLANTEAFF
TRBD1 | TRBJ2-1 | . | TRBV5-4 | TGTGCCAGCAGCCCAGGGGGCAATGAGCAGTTCTTC | CASSPGGNEQFF
TRBD1 | TRBJ1-2 | . | TRBV6-5 | TGTGCCAGCAGGAGGACAGGGAAGGACTATGGCTACACCTTC | CASRRTGKDYGYTF
. | TRBJ1-4 | . | TRBV19 | TGTGCCAGTAGTATAGTCGTTGCAACTAATGAAAAACTGTTTTTT | CASSIVVATNEKLFF
TRBD2 | TRBJ2-2 | . | TRBV5-1 | TGCGCCAGCAGCTCGGAGACTAGCGGGGGGGCCGCCGGGGAGCTGTTTTTT | CASSSETSGGAAGELFF
. | TRBJ2-3 | . | TRBV6-4 | TGTGCCAGCAGTGAGGGGGAGGCAGATACGCAGTATTTT | CASSEGEADTQYF
TRBD2 | TRBJ2-7 | once | TRBV5-1 | TGCGCCAGCAGCTATAGGACTAGCGGGTACGAGCAGTACTTC | CASSYRTSGYEQYF
TRBD1 | TRBJ1-2 | . | TRBV18 | TGTGCCAGCTCCCCGGGACAGGCGATCTATGGCTACACCTTC | CASSPGQAIYGYTF
. | TRBJ1-1 | . | TRBV5-1 | TGCGCCAGCAGCTTGGGGGACGGGGAGGGGAATGGTGAAGCTTTCTTT | CASSLGDGEGNGEAFF
. | TRBJ2-2 | once | TRBV19 | TGTGCCAGTAGTAACTCAGGGTGGGACACCGGGGAGCTGTTTTTT | CASSNSGWDTGELFF
. | TRBJ2-7 | . | TRBV19 | TGTGCCAGTAGTTACCGACATTCGAGCTCCTACGAGCAGTACTTC | CASSYRHSSSYEQYF
TRBD2 | TRBJ2-3 | . | TRBV9 | TGTGCCAGCAGCCCCCTAGCGGAAGGGCTAAATACGCAGTATTTT | CASSPLAEGLNTQYF
. | TRBJ1-5 | . | TRBV18 | TGTGCCAGCTCACCGTATAGCAATCAGCCCCAGCATTTT | CASSPYSNQPQHF